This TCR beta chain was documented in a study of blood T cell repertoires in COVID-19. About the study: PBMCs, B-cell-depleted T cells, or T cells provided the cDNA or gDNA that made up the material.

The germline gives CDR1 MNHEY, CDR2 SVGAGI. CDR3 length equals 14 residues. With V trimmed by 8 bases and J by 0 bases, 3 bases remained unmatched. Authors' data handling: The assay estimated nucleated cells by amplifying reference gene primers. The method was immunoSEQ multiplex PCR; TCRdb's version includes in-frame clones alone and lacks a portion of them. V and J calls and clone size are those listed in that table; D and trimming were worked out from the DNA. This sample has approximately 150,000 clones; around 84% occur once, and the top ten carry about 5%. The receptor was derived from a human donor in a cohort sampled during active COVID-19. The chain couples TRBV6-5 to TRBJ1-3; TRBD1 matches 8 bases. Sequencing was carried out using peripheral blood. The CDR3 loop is CASGDRTSGNTIYF. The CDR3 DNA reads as TGTGCCAGCGGGGACAGGACCTCTGGAAACACCATATATTTT.